The source of this T cell receptor beta chain is a study of T cell responses to AZD1222 COVID-19 vaccine. Study information: Whether given at about 4 or about 12 weeks, second doses were pooled. General study points: Unmutated variant regions are reportedly targeted by nearly half of spike-specific TCRs.

Germline trimming cut 3 bases from V and 11 bases from J; bases unmatched to any gene: 12. The CDR3 loop spans 15 amino acids. Germline V gives CDR1 LGHNA, CDR2 YSLEER. TCRdb's copy holds only in-frame clones and misses some; the assay was immunoSEQ multiplex PCR. Of 150,000 to 200,000 clones listed, just over 90% are singletons. With regard to this clone: The antigen is undetermined.

Material: peripheral blood, obtained on day 0 of AZD1222 vaccination. The receptor comes from an adult in good health. The rearrangement uses TRBV4-3 and TRBJ2-5; 10 bases are a match to TRBD1. CDR3 amino acids: CASSQAVGTGVSQYF. The CDR3 bases are TGCGCCAGCAGCCAGGCCGTGGGGACAGGGGTTTCTCAGTACTTC.